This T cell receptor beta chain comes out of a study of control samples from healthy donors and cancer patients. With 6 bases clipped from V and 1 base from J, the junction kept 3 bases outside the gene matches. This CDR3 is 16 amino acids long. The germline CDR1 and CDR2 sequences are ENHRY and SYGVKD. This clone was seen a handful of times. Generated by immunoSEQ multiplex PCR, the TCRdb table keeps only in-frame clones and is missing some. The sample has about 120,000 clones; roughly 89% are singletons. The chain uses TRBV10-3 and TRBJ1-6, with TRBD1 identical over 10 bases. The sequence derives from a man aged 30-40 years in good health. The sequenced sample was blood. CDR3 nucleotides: TGTGCCATCAGCGGACAGGGGGGTTCCTATAATTCACCCCTCCACTTT. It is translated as CAISGQGGSYNSPLHF.